Below are 23 T cell receptor beta chains sequenced from a single sample in a study of identical twins. TCRdb processed the 5' RACE reads anew with MiXCR; each CDR3 protein has one entry. The top ten hold 2% to 2.5% of the sample, which has approximately 280,000 distinct CDR3 sequences, about 8.3% seen once. The same specimen was also included in a second study, on yellow fever vaccine responses in identical twins.

The sample taken for sequencing was memory (CD45RO+) T cells sorted from blood. These receptors originate from a woman in her late teens or twenties in good health.

The chain joins TRBV11-2 to TRBJ2-1, with D unresolved. V gave up 2 bases and J gave up 12 bases, with 14 bases separating them. The CDR3 contains 13 residues. The germline V gene has CDR1 SGHAT and CDR2 FQNNGV. The CDR3 region has the DNA TGTGCCAGCAGCTTAAATCCCCAGGTGTCGCAGTTCTTC. It is translated as CASSLNPQVSQFF.

This clonotype was seen more than once but under ten times. This sequence joins TRBV28 and TRBJ1-2; D is ambiguous. CDR1 is MDHEN, CDR2 SYDVKM, per germline. This CDR3 is built from 17 residues. Trimming removed 5 bases at V and 3 bases at J, with 22 bases between. CDR3 nucleotide sequence: TGTGCCAGCAGTGGCCGGGAATCTCACTCCGTACACTATGGCTACACCTTC. It translates to CASSGRESHSVHYGYTF.

V gene TRBV7-2 combines with J gene TRBJ2-1; TRBD2 agrees at 8 bases. V was clipped by 5 bases and J by 7 bases; unmatched bases: 7. The germline CDR1 and CDR2 sequences are SGHTA and FQGNSA. The CDR3 consists of 14 residues. This chain's CDR3 is CASSQAGTRNEQFF. In nucleotides, the CDR3 is TGTGCCAGCAGCCAAGCCGGGACTAGGAATGAGCAGTTCTTC.

This CDR3 is CASSLGTAGGGETQYF. DNA of the CDR3: TGTGCCAGCAGCTTAGGAACGGCGGGAGGTGGAGAGACCCAGTACTTC. The J gene is TRBJ2-5, the V gene TRBV7-9, with TRBD2 matching over 8 bases. V lost 1 base and J lost 4; bases outside the gene matches: 8. CDR1 and CDR2 from the germline V gene are SEHNR and FQNEAQ (reference sequence). This CDR3 has 16 amino acids.

This clonotype has a count of ten or more. The CDR3 protein is CASRPDRGGVLFF. CDR3 sequence (DNA): TGTGCCAGCAGGCCGGACAGGGGAGGCGTACTGTTTTTT. The chain uses TRBV12-3 or TRBV12-4 and TRBJ1-4; 9 positions match TRBD1. V dropped 6 bases and J dropped 13; count of bases not matched to a gene: 9. The CDR3 is 13 residues long.

In its sample, this clonotype was seen a few times. V gene TRBV15 combines with J gene TRBJ2-1, with TRBD2 identical over 8 bases. This CDR3 spans 16 amino acids. CDR1 and CDR2 from the germline V gene are LNHNV and YYDKDF (reference sequence). Trimming cost V 9 bases and J 0 bases; bases outside gene matches: 10. The CDR3 bases are TGTGCCACGACCCAAGCGGGAGAGGGCTCCTACAATGAGCAGTTCTTC. Translated, it gives CATTQAGEGSYNEQFF.

The V and J genes are TRBV3-1 and TRBJ2-2; D is perhaps TRBD1 or TRBD2 (6 bases each). From germline, CDR1 is LGHDT and CDR2 YNNKEL (reference sequence). Trimming stripped 3 bases from V and 3 bases from J, with 14 bases between. The CDR3 loop spans 16 amino acids. The CDR3 coding sequence is TGTGCCAGCAGCCAGACTATGGGGGGCGACACCGGGGAGCTGTTTTTT. Its translation is CASSQTMGGDTGELFF.

This clonotype showed up just a few times. The rearrangement links TRBV28 to TRBJ2-7; D is ambiguous. Germline CDR1 MDHEN, CDR2 SYDVKM. The CDR3 sequence is 14 residues long. V lost 5 bases and J 6 bases, leaving 17 bases between the germline ends. The CDR3 region is CASSNRAGPTEQYF. CDR3 DNA: TGTGCCAGCAGTAACCGGGCAGGCCCCACCGAGCAGTACTTC.

This clonotype was detected a few times. The rearrangement uses TRBV10-3 and TRBJ1-2; D unresolved. V was shortened by 0 bases and J by 4 bases, with 9 bases between the two germline ends. The CDR3 extends over 14 amino acids. Germline loops: CDR1 ENHRY, CDR2 SYGVKD. CDR3 in DNA: TGTGCCATCAGTGAGTCGCCGGATTTCTATGGCTACACCTTC. Protein sequence: CAISESPDFYGYTF.

This chain uses TRBV28 with TRBJ2-3; D tentatively fits TRBD1 or TRBD2 (6 bases each). V was trimmed by 5 bases and J by 1 base, leaving 19 bases between them. CDR1 and CDR2 from the germline V gene are MDHEN and SYDVKM. The CDR3 is made up of 17 amino acids. The CDR3 DNA is TGTGCCAGCAGTCCCCAGGGGCTAGCGAGTGGCACAGATACGCAGTATTTT. Amino acids: CASSPQGLASGTDTQYF.

This clonotype was counted between two and nine times. The V call is TRBV10-3, the J call TRBJ2-7, with 10 bases identical to TRBD2. V shed 7 bases, J shed 5 bases, and the junction held 8 bases outside the gene matches. This CDR3 has 14 residues. Germline assignment: CDR1 ENHRY and CDR2 SYGVKD. As DNA, the CDR3 is TGTGCCATCAAAGCGGGAGGGCCGGGGGACGAGCAGTACTTC. This encodes CAIKAGGPGDEQYF.

The chain recombines TRBV6-1 with TRBJ2-3; weak D call: TRBD1 (6 bases). Germline V gene data show CDR1 as MNHNS and CDR2 as SASEGT. V gave up 4 bases and J gave up 1 base, with 18 bases separating them. This CDR3 contains 17 residues. The CDR3 sequence: CASSVATGRRRTDTQYF. The CDR3 DNA sequence: TGTGCCAGCAGTGTAGCGACAGGCCGGAGGCGCACAGATACGCAGTATTTT.

V and J are TRBV6-5 and TRBJ1-1, with D possibly being TRBD1 (5 bases). The germline V gene has CDR1 MNHEY and CDR2 SVGAGI. V lost 5 bases and J 0 bases, leaving 10 bases between the germline ends. The CDR3 is made up of 14 amino acids. CDR3 sequence reads: CASSIEGLNTEAFF. The CDR3 DNA sequence: TGTGCCAGCAGTATCGAGGGACTGAACACTGAAGCTTTCTTT.

The chain links TRBV29-1 to TRBJ2-7; D is possibly TRBD2 (6 bases). This CDR3 comprises 14 residues. V lost 5 bases to trimming and J lost 0 bases, with 14 bases between them. In germline, CDR1 is SQVTM, CDR2 ANQGSEA. CDR3 protein: CSVQAGYFSYEQYF. DNA of the CDR3: TGCAGCGTTCAGGCGGGATACTTCTCCTACGAGCAGTACTTC.

The V gene is TRBV12-3 or TRBV12-4, the J gene TRBJ2-3; the D gene is possibly TRBD2 (6 bases). The CDR3 is 15 amino acids. V gave up 8 bases and J gave up 1 base, with 16 bases separating them. CDR3: CASGGWKGGTDTQYF. CDR3 coding DNA: TGTGCCAGCGGGGGGTGGAAAGGAGGCACAGATACGCAGTATTTT.

This clonotype was recorded a few times. The chain links TRBV11-2 to TRBJ2-7; 16 nucleotides match TRBD2. The CDR3 covers 18 residues. Germline trimming cut 1 base from V and 4 bases from J; bases unmatched to any gene: 7. The germline CDR1 and CDR2 sequences are SGHAT and FQNNGV. CDR3 bases: TGTGCCAGCAGCTTAGTCTCCGGGACTAGCGGGAGGGGATACGAGCAGTACTTC. It translates to CASSLVSGTSGRGYEQYF.

This clonotype showed up just a few times. The rearrangement uses TRBV18 and TRBJ2-1; TRBD1 might be the D (5 bases). Germline assignment: CDR1 KGHSH and CDR2 LQKENI. The CDR3 extends over 16 amino acids. V was trimmed by 3 bases and J by 5 bases, leaving 17 bases between them. This CDR3 reads CASSPFRQGANNEQFF. The CDR3 coding sequence is TGTGCCAGCTCACCCTTTCGGCAGGGTGCTAACAATGAGCAGTTCTTC.

In this sample, this clonotype turned up a few times. The chain employs TRBV7-9 and TRBJ1-4; D call uncertain. CDR1 and CDR2 (germline): SEHNR, FQNEAQ (reference sequence). The CDR3 extends over 15 amino acids. V lost 1 base and J lost 4, with 10 bases in between. The CDR3 nucleotides read TGTGCCAGCAGCTTAGTTGGGATGAATAATGAAAAACTGTTTTTT. Its translation: CASSLVGMNNEKLFF.

This clonotype appeared a few times. This sequence joins TRBV12-3 or TRBV12-4 and TRBJ2-3; 10 bases map to TRBD2. The CDR3 runs 18 residues. V trimming: 6 bases; J trimming: 3 bases; junction bases outside the gene matches: 15. The CDR3 loop is CASRPSSFSGRSTDTQYF. CDR3 in DNA: TGTGCCAGCAGGCCCTCTTCCTTTAGCGGGAGGTCGACAGATACGCAGTATTTT.

The chain carries TRBV19 and TRBJ2-4; D tentatively reads TRBD1 or TRBD2 (6 bases each). Germline lookup yields CDR1 LNHDA and CDR2 SQIVND (reference sequence). Trimming removed 5 bases from V and 9 bases from J, with 17 bases in between. The CDR3 extends over 14 amino acids. DNA for the CDR3: TGTGCCAGTAGTTCAGAGGGGGGCGCGGCCATTCAGTACTTC. Protein product: CASSSEGGAAIQYF.

This clonotype was picked up many times. Here the CDR3 DNA reads TGCAGTGCTAGACATGGGACAGCCACTAATGAAAAACTGTTTTTT. Amino acids: CSARHGTATNEKLFF. This sequence joins TRBV20-1 and TRBJ1-4; the match to TRBD1 covers 7 bases. Germline CDR1 DFQATT, CDR2 SNEGSKA (reference sequence). J gave up 2 bases and V 2 bases, and 5 bases lay outside the gene matches. The CDR3 is 15 residues long.

The rearrangement links TRBV20-1 to TRBJ2-6, with D perhaps TRBD1 (7 bases). Germline V gene data show CDR1 as DFQATT and CDR2 as SNEGSKA (reference sequence). The CDR3 loop spans 15 amino acids. V was shortened by 1 base and J by 4 bases, with 11 bases between the two germline ends. CDR3 amino acids: CSARVAGQGANVLTF. CDR3 DNA sequence: TGCAGTGCTAGAGTGGCGGGACAGGGGGCCAACGTCCTGACTTTC.

The chain couples TRBV18 to TRBJ2-3; possible D gene TRBD2, 5 bases. Germline CDR1 is KGHSH and CDR2 is LQKENI. CDR3 length: 16 residues. V was pared by 3 bases and J by 0 bases, with 13 bases between. The CDR3 DNA reads as TGTGCCAGCTCACCTCCTTATGGCGGGAGCACAGATACGCAGTATTTT. Its protein product is CASSPPYGGSTDTQYF.